These 14 T cell receptor beta chains were all obtained from the same sample, sequenced in a study of post-analysis software for immune sequencing data (dated by TCRdb to between 2015 and 2016). For these TCRs, the target antigens are not known. The library was built by means of PCR. Data came from an Illumina HiSeq 2500. To reduce PCR and sequencing biases, unique molecular identifiers were incorporated into the TCR beta cDNA libraries. TCRdb ran its own pipeline on the public reads, namely fastp trimming at Q25 and MiXCR clone calling, and kept in-frame beta chains. Each CDR3 protein gets just one entry, which takes the most common genes and DNA from the rows behind it. The sample includes 800,000 to 950,000 distinct CDR3 sequences, with around 50% observed a single time. Of the sample, 4.6% is held by the ten largest clones. On the study overall, not on this receptor specifically: Significantly higher frequencies in patients than in controls were found for about five TRBV segments, including TRBV5-6, TRBV5-1 and TRBV20-1.

Sequenced: blood. The receptor source for this set is a girl aged 5-17 years with multiple sclerosis.

The V gene is TRBV10-3, the J gene TRBJ2-4; a weak D match, TRBD2 (7 bases). The CDR3 covers 15 residues. Trimming took 0 bases from V and 4 from J, leaving 10 bases between them. The germline V gene has CDR1 ENHRY and CDR2 SYGVKD. The CDR3 DNA reads TGTGCCATCAGTGAGTCGAGCGGGACAAAAAACATTCAGTACTTC. Its translation is CAISESSGTKNIQYF.

This clonotype was counted between two and nine times. The chain combines TRBV9 with TRBJ2-6, with 11 bases identical to TRBD2. The CDR3 length is 18 residues. Germline CDR1 is SGDLS and CDR2 is YYNGEE. V trimming: 0 bases; J trimming: 4 bases; junction bases outside the gene matches: 6. The CDR3: CASSVGLAGGSGANVLTF. CDR3 DNA: TGTGCCAGCAGCGTAGGGCTAGCGGGAGGTTCAGGGGCCAACGTCCTGACTTTC.

The V and J genes are TRBV5-1 and TRBJ2-1; D gene ambiguous. This CDR3 contains 14 residues. Between the trimmed V and J ends, which lost 0 bases and 5 bases, there was a span of 9 bases. In germline, CDR1 is SGHRS, CDR2 YFSETQ. The CDR3 region is CASSLGGQNNEQFF. CDR3 DNA: TGCGCCAGCAGCTTGGGTGGTCAGAACAATGAGCAGTTCTTC.

The V gene is TRBV5-1, the J gene TRBJ1-1; 9 bases agree with TRBD1. The CDR3 runs to 15 residues. V lost 7 bases and J lost 1; bases outside the gene matches: 8. CDR1 is SGHRS and CDR2 is YFSETQ in the germline V gene. The CDR3 region is CASGWDRAANTEAFF. As DNA, the CDR3 is TGCGCCAGCGGATGGGACAGGGCGGCGAACACTGAAGCTTTCTTT.

This chain uses TRBV7-9 with TRBJ2-7; 9 nucleotides agree with TRBD1. CDR3 size: 15 residues. The V gene end was trimmed by 3 bases and the J gene end by 3 bases; junction bases not matched to a gene: 6. Per the germline V gene, CDR1 is SEHNR and CDR2 is FQNEAQ (reference sequence). The CDR3 sequence is CASSLWGQGDYEQYF. The CDR3 DNA is TGTGCCAGCAGCTTGTGGGGACAGGGAGACTACGAGCAGTACTTC.

The rearrangement uses TRBV10-3 and TRBJ1-1; D gene unclear. The germline gives CDR1 ENHRY, CDR2 SYGVKD. The CDR3 contains 13 residues. V was pared by 10 bases and J by 3 bases, with 15 bases between. The CDR3: CATSSSNYTEAFF. As DNA, the CDR3 is TGTGCCACGAGTTCCTCCAATTACACTGAAGCTTTCTTT.

The rearrangement links TRBV21-1 to TRBJ2-1. TRBV21-1 is a known pseudogene. The CDR3 is made up of 12 amino acids. The CDR3 bases are TGTGTCAAGGCTAGCACGTACAATGAGCAGTTCTTC. Amino acids: CVKASTYNEQFF.

This chain links TRBV9 with TRBJ2-7; D is uncertain. Trimming pared 3 bases from V and 1 base from J, leaving 11 bases between. The CDR3 runs to 14 residues. CDR1 and CDR2 from the germline V gene are SGDLS and YYNGEE. DNA of the CDR3: TGTGCCAGCAGCGGAGGACGGGCTTCCTACGAGCAGTACTTC. It specifies CASSGGRASYEQYF.

The rearrangement uses TRBV7-3 and TRBJ2-7, with 7 bases identical to TRBD2. With V trimmed by 2 bases and J by 2 bases, 6 bases remained unmatched. Germline V gene data show CDR1 as SGHTA and CDR2 as FQGTGA. The CDR3 loop spans 15 amino acids. The CDR3 sequence is CASSLEAAGTYEQYF. The CDR3 bases are TGTGCCAGCAGCTTAGAGGCAGCGGGAACCTACGAGCAGTACTTC. The entire variable domain, with the rest obtained from reference TRBV7-3 and TRBJ2-7, is as follows: GAGVSQTPSNKVTEKGKYVELRCDPISGHTALYWYRQSLGQGPEFLIYFQGTGAADDSGLPNDRFFAVRPEGSVSTLKIQRTERGDSAVYLCASSLEAAGTYEQYFGPGTRLTVT.

This chain links TRBV4-2 with TRBJ1-2, with 7 bases lining up with TRBD1. J gave up 5 bases and V 0 bases, and 9 bases lay outside the gene matches. Per germline, CDR1 LGHNA and CDR2 YNFKEQ. The CDR3 spans 16 residues. The CDR3 sequence: CASSQDRQGGRYGYTF. The CDR3 bases are TGTGCCAGCAGCCAAGACAGACAGGGTGGTAGGTATGGCTACACCTTC.

This chain joins TRBV4-1 and TRBJ2-7; TRBD2 is a possible D gene (5 bases). The CDR3 extends over 13 amino acids. Germline lookup yields CDR1 MGHRA and CDR2 YSYEKL. Trimming shortened V by 3 bases and J by 2 bases, and 8 bases separated the two germline ends. CDR3: CASSHASTYEQYF. In DNA form, the CDR3 reads TGCGCCAGCAGCCATGCTAGCACCTACGAGCAGTACTTC.

For this clonotype: The junction and the germline gene differ at one end; a read error may be behind it. CDR3 sequence reads: CANSTGTASYEQYF. CDR3 DNA sequence: TGCGCCAACAGCACCGGGACGGCCTCCTACGAGCAGTACTTC. The chain recombines TRBV5-1 with TRBJ2-7; D may be TRBD1 or TRBD2 (5 bases each). Germline values: CDR1 SGHRS, CDR2 YFSETQ. The CDR3 has 14 amino acids. The whole variable domain, filled in from reference TRBV5-1 and TRBJ2-7, reads KAGVTQTPRYLIKTRGQQVTLSCSPISGHRSVSWYQQTPGQGLQFLFEYFSETQRNKGNFPGRFSGRQFSNSRSEMNVSTLELGDSALYLCANSTGTASYEQYFGPGTRLTVT.

This clonotype was recorded at least ten times. The rearrangement uses TRBV29-1 and TRBJ2-5; maybe TRBD2 (6 bases). The CDR3 runs 14 residues. The V end was cut by 6 bases, the J end by 4 bases, with 18 bases between. The V gene's germline CDR1 is SQVTM and CDR2 ANQGSEA. CDR3 in amino acids: CSVKEGRLGETQYF. In nucleotides, the CDR3 is TGCAGCGTGAAGGAGGGCCGACTCGGAGAGACCCAGTACTTC. Using reference TRBV29-1 and TRBJ2-5 for the parts outside the CDR3, the full variable domain is SAVISQKPSRDICQRGTSLTIQCQVDSQVTMMFWYRQQPGQSLTLIATANQGSEATYESGFVIDKFPISRPNLTFSTLTVSNMSPEDSSIYLCSVKEGRLGETQYFGPGTRLLVL.

This clonotype has a handful of counts. V and J are TRBV5-1 and TRBJ2-7; D possibly corresponds to TRBD2 (6 bases). Germline values: CDR1 SGHRS, CDR2 YFSETQ. With 4 bases removed from V and 6 bases from J, the gap between germline ends came to 17 bases. The CDR3 length is 14 residues. This CDR3 reads CASSPRTTQVEQYF. The DNA of the CDR3 is TGCGCCAGCAGCCCAAGGACTACACAGGTCGAGCAGTACTTC.